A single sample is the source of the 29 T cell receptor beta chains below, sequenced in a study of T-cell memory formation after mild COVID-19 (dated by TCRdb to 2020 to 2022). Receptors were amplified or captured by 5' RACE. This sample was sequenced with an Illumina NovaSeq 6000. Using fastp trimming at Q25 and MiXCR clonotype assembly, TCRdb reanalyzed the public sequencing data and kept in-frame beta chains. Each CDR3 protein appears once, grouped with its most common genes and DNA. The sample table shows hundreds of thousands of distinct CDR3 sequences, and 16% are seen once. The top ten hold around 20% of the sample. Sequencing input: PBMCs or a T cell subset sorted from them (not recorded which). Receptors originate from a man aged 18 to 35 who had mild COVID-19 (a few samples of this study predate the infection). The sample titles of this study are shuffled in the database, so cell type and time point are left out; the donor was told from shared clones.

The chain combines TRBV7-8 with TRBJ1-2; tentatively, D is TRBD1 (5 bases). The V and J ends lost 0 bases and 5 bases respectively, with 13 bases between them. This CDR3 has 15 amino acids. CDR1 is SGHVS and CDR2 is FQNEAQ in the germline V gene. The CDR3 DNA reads TGTGCCAGCAGCTTAGCAGCCTATGGGGGGTATGGCTACACCTTC. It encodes CASSLAAYGGYGYTF.

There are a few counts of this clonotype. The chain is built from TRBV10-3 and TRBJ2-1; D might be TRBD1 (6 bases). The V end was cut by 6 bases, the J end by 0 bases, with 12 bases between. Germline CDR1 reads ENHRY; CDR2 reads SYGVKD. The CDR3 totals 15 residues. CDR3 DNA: TGTGCCATCAGCAGCGAAGGGGGCTCCTACAATGAGCAGTTCTTC. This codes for CAISSEGGSYNEQFF.

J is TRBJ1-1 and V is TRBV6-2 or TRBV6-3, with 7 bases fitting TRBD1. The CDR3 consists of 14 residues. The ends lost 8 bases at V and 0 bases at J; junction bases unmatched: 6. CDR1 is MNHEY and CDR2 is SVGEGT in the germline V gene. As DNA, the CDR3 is TGTGCCAGCCGAAGACAGGGAGTGAACACTGAAGCTTTCTTT. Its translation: CASRRQGVNTEAFF.

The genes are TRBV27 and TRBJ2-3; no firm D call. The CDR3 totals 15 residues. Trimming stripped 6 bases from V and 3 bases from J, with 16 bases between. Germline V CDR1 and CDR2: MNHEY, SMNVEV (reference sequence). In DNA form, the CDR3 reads TGTGCCAGCAGGTTAGGTGGGTACGGGACAGATACGCAGTATTTT. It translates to CASRLGGYGTDTQYF.

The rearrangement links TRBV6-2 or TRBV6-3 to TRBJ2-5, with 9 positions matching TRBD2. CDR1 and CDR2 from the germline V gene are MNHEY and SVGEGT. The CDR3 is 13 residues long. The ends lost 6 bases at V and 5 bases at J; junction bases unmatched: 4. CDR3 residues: CASRPTSGETQYF. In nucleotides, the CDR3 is TGTGCCAGCAGACCTACTAGCGGGGAGACCCAGTACTTC.

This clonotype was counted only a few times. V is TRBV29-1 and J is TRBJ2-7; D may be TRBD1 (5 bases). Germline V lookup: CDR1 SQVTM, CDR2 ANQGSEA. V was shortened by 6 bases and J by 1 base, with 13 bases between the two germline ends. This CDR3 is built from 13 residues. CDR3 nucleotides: TGCAGCGTAGGACACGGCCTTTCCTACGAGCAGTACTTC. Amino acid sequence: CSVGHGLSYEQYF.

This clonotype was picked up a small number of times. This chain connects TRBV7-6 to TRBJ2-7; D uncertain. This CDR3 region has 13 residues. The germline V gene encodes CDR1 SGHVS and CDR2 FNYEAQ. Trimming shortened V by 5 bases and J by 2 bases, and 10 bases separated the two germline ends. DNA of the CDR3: TGTGCCAGCAGCGAGGTAGAAACCTACGAGCAGTACTTC. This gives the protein CASSEVETYEQYF. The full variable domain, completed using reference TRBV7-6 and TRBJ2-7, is GAGVSQSPRYKVTKRGQDVALRCDPISGHVSLYWYRQALGQGPEFLTYFNYEAQQDKSGLPNDRFSAERPEGSISTLTIQRTEQRDSAMYRCASSEVETYEQYFGPGTRLTVT.

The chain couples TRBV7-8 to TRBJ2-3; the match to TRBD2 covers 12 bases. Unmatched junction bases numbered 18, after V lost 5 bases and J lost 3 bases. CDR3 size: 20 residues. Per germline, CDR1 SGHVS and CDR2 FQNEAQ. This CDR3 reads CASSPRHPSGGGVGTDTQYF. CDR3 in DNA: TGTGCCAGCAGCCCTCGTCACCCTAGCGGGGGGGGTGTAGGAACAGATACGCAGTATTTT.

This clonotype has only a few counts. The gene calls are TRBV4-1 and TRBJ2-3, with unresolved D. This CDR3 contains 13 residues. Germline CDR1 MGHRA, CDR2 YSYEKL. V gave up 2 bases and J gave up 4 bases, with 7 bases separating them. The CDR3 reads CASSQLGPDTQYF. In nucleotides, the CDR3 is TGCGCCAGCAGCCAATTAGGGCCAGATACGCAGTATTTT.

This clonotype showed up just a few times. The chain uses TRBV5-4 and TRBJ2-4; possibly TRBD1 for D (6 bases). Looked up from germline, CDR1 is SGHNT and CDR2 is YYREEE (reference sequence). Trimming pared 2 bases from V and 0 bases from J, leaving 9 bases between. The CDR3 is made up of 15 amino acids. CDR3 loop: CASSFTGTAKNIQYF. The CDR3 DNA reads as TGTGCCAGCAGCTTCACAGGGACAGCCAAAAACATTCAGTACTTC. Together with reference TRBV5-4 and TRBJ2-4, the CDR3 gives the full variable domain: ETGVTQSPTHLIKTRGQQVTLRCSSQSGHNTVSWYQQALGQGPQFIFQYYREEENGRGNFPPRFSGLQFPNYSSELNVNALELDDSALYLCASSFTGTAKNIQYFGAGTRLSVL.

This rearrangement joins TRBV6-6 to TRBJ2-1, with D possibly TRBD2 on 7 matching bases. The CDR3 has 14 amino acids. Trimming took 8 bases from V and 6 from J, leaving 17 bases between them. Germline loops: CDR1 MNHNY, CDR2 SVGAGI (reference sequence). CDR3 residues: CASYFGGQVNEQFF. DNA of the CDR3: TGTGCCAGCTACTTCGGGGGGCAAGTCAATGAGCAGTTCTTC.

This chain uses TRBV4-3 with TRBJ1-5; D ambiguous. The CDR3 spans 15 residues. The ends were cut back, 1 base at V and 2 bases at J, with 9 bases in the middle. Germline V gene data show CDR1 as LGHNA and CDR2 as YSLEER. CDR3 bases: TGCGCCAGCAGCCAAGCATATCTGGGCAATCAGCCCCAGCATTTT. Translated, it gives CASSQAYLGNQPQHF.

DNA of the CDR3: TGCGCCAGCAGAGATACCTCGGCGGGGCCGGTAGCTTTCTTT. Protein sequence: CASRDTSAGPVAFF. The J gene is TRBJ1-1, the V gene TRBV5-1, with a possible D match to TRBD1 (5 bases). V lost 5 bases and J 10 bases, leaving 21 bases between the germline ends. In germline, CDR1 is SGHRS, CDR2 YFSETQ. The CDR3 loop spans 14 amino acids. The entire variable domain, with the rest obtained from reference TRBV5-1 and TRBJ1-1, is as follows: KAGVTQTPRYLIKTRGQQVTLSCSPISGHRSVSWYQQTPGQGLQFLFEYFSETQRNKGNFPGRFSGRQFSNSRSEMNVSTLELGDSALYLCASRDTSAGPVAFFGQGTRLTVV.

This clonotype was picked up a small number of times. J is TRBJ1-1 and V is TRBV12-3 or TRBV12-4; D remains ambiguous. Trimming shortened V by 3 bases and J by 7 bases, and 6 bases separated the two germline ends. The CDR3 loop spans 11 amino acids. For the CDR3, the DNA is TGTGCCAGCAGTTTGTTGGGTGAAGCTTTCTTT. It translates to CASSLLGEAFF.

The CDR3 region has the DNA TGCGCCAGCAGAACTTTAGGGGGGGGCAATGAGCAGTTCTTC. Encoded protein: CASRTLGGGNEQFF. V and J are TRBV4-1 and TRBJ2-1, with D possibly being TRBD2 (7 bases). This CDR3 comprises 14 residues. Germline values: CDR1 MGHRA, CDR2 YSYEKL. The V end lost 6 bases, the J end lost 6 bases, and 15 bases lay between the germline ends.

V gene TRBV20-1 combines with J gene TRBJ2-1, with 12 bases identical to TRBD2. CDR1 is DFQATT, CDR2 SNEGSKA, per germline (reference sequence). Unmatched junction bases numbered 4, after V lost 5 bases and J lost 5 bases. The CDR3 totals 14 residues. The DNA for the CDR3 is TGCAGTGCTTCCGGACTAGCGGGGCACAATGAGCAGTTCTTC. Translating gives CSASGLAGHNEQFF.

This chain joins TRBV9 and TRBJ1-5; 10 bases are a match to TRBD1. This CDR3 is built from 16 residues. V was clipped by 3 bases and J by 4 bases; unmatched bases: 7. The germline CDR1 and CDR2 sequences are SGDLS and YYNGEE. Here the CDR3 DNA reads TGTGCCAGCAGCGAAGGGGACAGGGGCGATAATCAGCCCCAGCATTTT. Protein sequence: CASSEGDRGDNQPQHF.

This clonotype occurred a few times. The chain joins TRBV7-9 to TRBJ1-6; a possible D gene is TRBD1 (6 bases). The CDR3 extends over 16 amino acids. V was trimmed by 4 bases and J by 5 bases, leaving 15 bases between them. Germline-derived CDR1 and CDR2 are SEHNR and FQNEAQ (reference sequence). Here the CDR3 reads CASSSHRTADNSPLHF. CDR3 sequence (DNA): TGTGCCAGCAGCTCCCACCGGACAGCGGATAATTCACCCCTCCACTTT.

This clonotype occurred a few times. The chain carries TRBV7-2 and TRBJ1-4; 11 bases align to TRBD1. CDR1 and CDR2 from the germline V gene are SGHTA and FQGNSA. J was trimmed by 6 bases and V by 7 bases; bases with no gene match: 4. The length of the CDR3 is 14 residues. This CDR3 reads CASTADRGHEKLFF. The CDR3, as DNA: TGTGCCAGCACCGCGGACAGGGGGCATGAAAAACTGTTTTTT. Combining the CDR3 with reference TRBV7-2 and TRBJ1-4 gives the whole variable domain GAGVSQSPSNKVTEKGKDVELRCDPISGHTALYWYRQSLGQGLEFLIYFQGNSAPDKSGLPSDRFSAERTGGSVSTLTIQRTQQEDSAVYLCASTADRGHEKLFFGSGTQLSVL.

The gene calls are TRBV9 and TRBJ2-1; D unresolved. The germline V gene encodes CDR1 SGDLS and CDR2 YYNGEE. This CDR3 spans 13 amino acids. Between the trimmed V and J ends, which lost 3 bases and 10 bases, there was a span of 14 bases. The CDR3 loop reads CASSGGQSREQFF. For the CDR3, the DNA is TGTGCCAGCAGCGGTGGCCAGTCGCGGGAGCAGTTCTTC. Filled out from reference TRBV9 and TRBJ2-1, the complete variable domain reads DSGVTQTPKHLITATGQRVTLRCSPRSGDLSVYWYQQSLDQGLQFLIQYYNGEERAKGNILERFSAQQFPDLHSELNLSSLELGDSALYFCASSGGQSREQFFGPGTRLTVL.

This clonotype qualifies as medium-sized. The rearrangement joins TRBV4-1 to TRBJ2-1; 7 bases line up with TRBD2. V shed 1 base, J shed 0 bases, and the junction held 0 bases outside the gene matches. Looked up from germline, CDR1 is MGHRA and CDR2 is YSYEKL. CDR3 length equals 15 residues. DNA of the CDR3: TGCGCCAGCAGCCAAGCGGGGGGCTCCTACAATGAGCAGTTCTTC. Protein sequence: CASSQAGGSYNEQFF.

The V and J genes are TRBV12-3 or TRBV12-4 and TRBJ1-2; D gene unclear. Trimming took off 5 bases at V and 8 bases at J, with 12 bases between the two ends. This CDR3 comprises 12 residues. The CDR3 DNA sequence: TGTGCCAGCAGTCCCACATCCTTCGGCTACACCTTC. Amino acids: CASSPTSFGYTF.

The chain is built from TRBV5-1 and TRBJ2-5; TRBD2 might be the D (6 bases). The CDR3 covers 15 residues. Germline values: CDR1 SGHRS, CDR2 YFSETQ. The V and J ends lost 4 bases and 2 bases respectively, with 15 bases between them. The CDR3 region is CASSRGTASQETQYF. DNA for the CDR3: TGCGCCAGCAGCCGTGGGACTGCATCACAAGAGACCCAGTACTTC.

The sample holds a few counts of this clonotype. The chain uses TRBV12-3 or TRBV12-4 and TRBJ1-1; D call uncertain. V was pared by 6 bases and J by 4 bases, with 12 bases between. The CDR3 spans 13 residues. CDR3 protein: CASSPSDGTEAFF. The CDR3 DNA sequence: TGTGCCAGCAGCCCCAGTGATGGCACTGAAGCTTTCTTT.

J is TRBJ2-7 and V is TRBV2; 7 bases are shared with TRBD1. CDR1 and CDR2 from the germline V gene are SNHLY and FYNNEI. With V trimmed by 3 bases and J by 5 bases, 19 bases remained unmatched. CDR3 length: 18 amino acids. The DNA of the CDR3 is TGTGCCAGCAGTGAGGGGGTAGGGGGCCCGGTTCGCGGAAACGAGCAGTACGTC. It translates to CASSEGVGGPVRGNEQYV.

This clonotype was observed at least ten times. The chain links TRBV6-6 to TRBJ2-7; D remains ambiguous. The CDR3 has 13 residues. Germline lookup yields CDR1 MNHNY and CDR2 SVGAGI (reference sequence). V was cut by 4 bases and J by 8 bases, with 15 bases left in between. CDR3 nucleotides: TGTGCCAGCAGTTCAGGTGGTGTCCCGAAGCAGTACGTC. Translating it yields CASSSGGVPKQYV.

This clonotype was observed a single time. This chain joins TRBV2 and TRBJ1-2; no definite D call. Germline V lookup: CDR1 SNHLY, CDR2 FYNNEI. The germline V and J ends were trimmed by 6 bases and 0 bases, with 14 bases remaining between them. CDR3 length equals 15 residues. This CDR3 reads CASRRQSPTNYGYTF. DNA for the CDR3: TGTGCCAGCAGGCGTCAGTCCCCGACTAACTATGGCTACACCTTC.

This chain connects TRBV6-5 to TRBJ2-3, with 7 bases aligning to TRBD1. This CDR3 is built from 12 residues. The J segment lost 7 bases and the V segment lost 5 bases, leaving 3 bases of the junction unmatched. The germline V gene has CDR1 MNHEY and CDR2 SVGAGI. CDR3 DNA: TGTGCCAGCAGTAAGGGGGCAAATACGCAGTATTTT. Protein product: CASSKGANTQYF.

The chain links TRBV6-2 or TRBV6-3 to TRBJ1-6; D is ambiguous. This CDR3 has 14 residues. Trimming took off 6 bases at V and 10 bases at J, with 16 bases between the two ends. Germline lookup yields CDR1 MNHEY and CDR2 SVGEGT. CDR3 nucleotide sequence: TGTGCCAGCAGGTTGGGCGTCTCGAACTCACCCCTCCACTTT. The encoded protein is CASRLGVSNSPLHF.